This T cell receptor (beta chain) was obtained from a study of T cell changes during pregnancy in multiple sclerosis. Profiling relied on immunoSEQ multiplex PCR, and the TCRdb table lists in-frame clones only, not all of them. The data contain 30,000 or so clones, approximately 89% of them singletons. This CDR3 comprises 14 residues. From germline, CDR1 is LNHDA and CDR2 SQIVND (reference sequence). The V gene lost 5 bases and the J gene lost 7 bases, with 15 bases spanning the gap. This specimen consisted of CD8+ T cells from peripheral blood mononuclear cells, obtained after pregnancy. The chain has TRBV19 and TRBJ2-1, with a weak D call TRBD2 (6 bases). This receptor was taken from a female donor with multiple sclerosis, enrolled in a pregnancy study. The CDR3 spells CASSLGTPGNEQFF. The CDR3 region has the DNA TGTGCCAGTAGTCTCGGGACTCCTGGAAATGAGCAGTTCTTC.